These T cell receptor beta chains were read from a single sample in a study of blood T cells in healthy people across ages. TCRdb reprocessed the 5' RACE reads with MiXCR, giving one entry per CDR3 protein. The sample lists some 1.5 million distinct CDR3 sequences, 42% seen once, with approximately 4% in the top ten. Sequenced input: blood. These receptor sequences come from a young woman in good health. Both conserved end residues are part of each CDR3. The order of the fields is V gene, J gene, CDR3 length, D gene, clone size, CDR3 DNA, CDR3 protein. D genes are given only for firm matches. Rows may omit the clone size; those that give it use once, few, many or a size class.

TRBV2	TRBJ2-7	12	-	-	TGTGCCAGCAGTGAACAGACCTACGAGCAGTACTTC	CASSEQTYEQYF
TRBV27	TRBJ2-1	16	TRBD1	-	TGTGCCAGCAGTTTAAGGACAGGGAGTCCCTACAATGAGCAGTTCTTC	CASSLRTGSPYNEQFF
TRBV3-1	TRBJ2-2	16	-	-	TGTGCCAGCAGCCAATTGTTGCCAGAGAACACCGGGGAGCTGTTTTTT	CASSQLLPENTGELFF
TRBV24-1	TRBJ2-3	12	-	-	TGTGCCACCTGGGGTCCCCCAGATACGCAGTATTTT	CATWGPPDTQYF
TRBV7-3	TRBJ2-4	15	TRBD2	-	TGTGCCAGCAGCCCTACTAGCGGGAGATGGAATGAGCAGTACTTC	CASSPTSGRWNEQYF
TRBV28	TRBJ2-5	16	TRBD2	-	TGTGCCACCATTTCCCCGCGGCTAGCGGGAGCAGAGACCCAGTACTTC	CATISPRLAGAETQYF
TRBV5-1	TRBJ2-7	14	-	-	TGCGCCAGCAGCCCTGCGACCTCCTACAATGAGCAGTACTTC	CASSPATSYNEQYF
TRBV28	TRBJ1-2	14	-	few	TGTGCCAGCAGTCCATACGGAGCCAACTATGGCTACACCTTC	CASSPYGANYGYTF
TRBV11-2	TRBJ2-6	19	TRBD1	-	TGTGCCAGCAGCCTAACTATCCGGGACAGGGTATCTGGGGCCAACGTTCTGACTTTC	CASSLTIRDRVSGANVLTF
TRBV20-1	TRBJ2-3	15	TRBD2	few	TGCAGTGCTAGAAGTAGCGGGGGCAGCACAGATACGCAGTATTTT	CSARSSGGSTDTQYF
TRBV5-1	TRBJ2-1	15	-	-	TGCGCCAGCTCCTTCGAGGGGCAGCCGCACAATGAGCAGTTCTTC	CASSFEGQPHNEQFF
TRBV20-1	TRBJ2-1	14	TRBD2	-	TGCAGTGTTCAGGGACTAGCGGAAGACAATAAGCAGTTCTTC	CSVQGLAEDNKQFF
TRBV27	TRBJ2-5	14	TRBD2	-	TGTGCCAGCAGTCCGGGACTAGTCGGCAATGAGCAGTACTTC	CASSPGLVGNEQYF
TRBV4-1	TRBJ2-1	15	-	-	TGCGCCAGCAGCCAAGTCCGGCTAGCAGGGCATGAGCAGTTCTTC	CASSQVRLAGHEQFF
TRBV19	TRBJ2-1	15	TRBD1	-	TGTGCCAGTAGTCGGACAGGGCAGGTCTACAATGAGCAGTTCTTC	CASSRTGQVYNEQFF
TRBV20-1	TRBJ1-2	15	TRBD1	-	TGCAGTGCTAATCCGGGACAGGGAGCTAACTATGGCTACACCTTC	CSANPGQGANYGYTF
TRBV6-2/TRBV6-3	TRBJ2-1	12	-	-	TGTGCCAGCGCCTCCGACTACAATGAGCAGTTCTTC	CASASDYNEQFF
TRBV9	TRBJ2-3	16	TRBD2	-	TGTGCCAGCAGCGCAGGACTAGCTCAGAGCGAAGATACGCAGTATTTT	CASSAGLAQSEDTQYF
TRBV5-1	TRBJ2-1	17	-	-	TGCGCCAGCAGCTTGGGGACACAGGGAGCGGGAACCAATGAGCAGTTCTTC	CASSLGTQGAGTNEQFF
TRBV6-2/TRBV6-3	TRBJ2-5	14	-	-	TGTGCCAGCAGTCCGAACGTTGGGGGGGAGACCCAGTACTTC	CASSPNVGGETQYF
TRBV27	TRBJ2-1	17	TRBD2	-	TGTGCCAGCAGTTTACGGCTAGCGGGAGTGTTCCACAGTGAGCAGTTCTTC	CASSLRLAGVFHSEQFF
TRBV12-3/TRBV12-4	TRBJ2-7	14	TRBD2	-	TGTGCCAGCAGTTGGGGGGGAGGGGCCTACGAGCAGTACTTC	CASSWGGGAYEQYF
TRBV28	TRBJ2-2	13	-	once	TGTGCCAGCGGGGAGGGGGCCACCGGGGAGCTGTTTTTT	CASGEGATGELFF
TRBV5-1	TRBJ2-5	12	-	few	TGCGCCAGCAGTCATTTTCAAGAGACCCAGTACTTC	CASSHFQETQYF
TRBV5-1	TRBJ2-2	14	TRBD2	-	TGCGCCAGCAGCGACGGACTAGCGACCGGGGAGCTGTTTTTT	CASSDGLATGELFF
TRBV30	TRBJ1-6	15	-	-	TGTGCCTGGAGGCCGGGGAGCTCCTATAATTCACCCCTCCACTTT	CAWRPGSSYNSPLHF
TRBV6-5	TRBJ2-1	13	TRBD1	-	TGTGTCAGCAGTTACAGGACAGGGAGTGAGCAGTTCTTC	CVSSYRTGSEQFF
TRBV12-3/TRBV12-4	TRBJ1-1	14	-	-	TGTGCCAGCAGGGCGGGCATATCGAACACTGAAGCTTTCTTT	CASRAGISNTEAFF
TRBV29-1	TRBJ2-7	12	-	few	TGCAGCGTCAAACCGGGTGGGCATGAGCAGTACTTC	CSVKPGGHEQYF
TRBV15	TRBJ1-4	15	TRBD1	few	TGTGCCACCAGCAGAGGTACAGGGGGCGATGAAAAACTGTTTTTT	CATSRGTGGDEKLFF
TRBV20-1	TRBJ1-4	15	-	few	TGCAGTGCTAGAGATCACGGGACGGCGAATGAAAAACTGTTTTTT	CSARDHGTANEKLFF
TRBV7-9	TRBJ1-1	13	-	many	TGTGCCAGCAGCCCCACAAGCAACACTGAAGCTTTCTTT	CASSPTSNTEAFF
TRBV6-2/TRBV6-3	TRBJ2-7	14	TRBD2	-	TGTGCCAGCAGAGCCGGGACTAGGATTAACGAGCAGTACTTC	CASRAGTRINEQYF
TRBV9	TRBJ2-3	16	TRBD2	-	TGTGCCAGCAGCGTAGGCGGGGGGCCGAGCACAGATACGCAGTATTTT	CASSVGGGPSTDTQYF